Shown below are 17 T cell receptor beta chains from a single sample sequenced in a study of blood T cells in healthy people across ages. Using a J-beta primer mix together with a sample-barcoded 5' primer, a second PCR was run for roughly 6 to 12 cycles. TCRdb independently ran MiXCR on the 5' RACE reads; one entry per CDR3 protein. The table records roughly 800,000 distinct CDR3 sequences, about 62% of them present only once. The source material was blood. These receptors were taken from a man aged 30 to 45 in good health.

The chain uses TRBV20-1 and TRBJ2-1, with D perhaps TRBD2 (6 bases). The CDR3 totals 14 residues. Germline V gene lookup returns CDR1 DFQATT and CDR2 SNEGSKA (reference sequence). The V gene lost 6 bases and the J gene lost 0 bases, with 12 bases spanning the gap. Here the CDR3 reads CSAGGGYSYNEQFF. The CDR3 coding sequence is TGCAGTGCGGGGGGAGGATACTCCTACAATGAGCAGTTCTTC.

This CDR3 is CASARSNQPQHF. As DNA, the CDR3 is TGTGCCAGCGCACGATCAAATCAGCCCCAGCATTTT. This chain links TRBV28 with TRBJ1-5; no reliable D call. This CDR3 region has 12 residues. Germline CDR1 and CDR2: MDHEN and SYDVKM. With 8 bases removed from V and 4 bases from J, the gap between germline ends came to 9 bases.

This clonotype was seen only a few times. The rearrangement links TRBV4-3 to TRBJ2-7, with 12 bases aligning to TRBD2. V gave up 4 bases and J gave up 6 bases; unmatched junction bases: 4. The germline V gene encodes CDR1 LGHNA and CDR2 YSLEER. CDR3 length: 14 residues. The CDR3 region has the DNA TGCGCCAGCAGCCGGACTAGCGGGAAAAGCGAGCAGTACTTC. Its protein product is CASSRTSGKSEQYF.

This rearrangement joins TRBV5-6 to TRBJ1-2; perhaps TRBD1 as D (5 bases). The CDR3 runs to 13 residues. From germline, CDR1 is SGHDT and CDR2 YYEEEE. Trimming took 1 base from V and 9 from J, leaving 13 bases between them. CDR3 sequence: CASSLSGVGSYTF. The CDR3 DNA follows: TGTGCCAGCAGCTTGTCGGGGGTAGGGAGCTACACCTTC.

This clonotype was observed once. The genes are TRBV6-1 and TRBJ2-3; D is possibly TRBD1 or TRBD2 (6 bases each). Deletions cut 7 bases from V and 3 bases from J, with 23 bases between. Germline V gene sequence: CDR1 MNHNS, CDR2 SASEGT. CDR3 size: 17 residues. The CDR3 DNA follows: TGTGCCAGCAAAGTAGGGGGGTTTAGGCCCCGAACAGATACGCAGTATTTT. It yields the protein CASKVGGFRPRTDTQYF.

Only a few counts were recorded for this clonotype. The gene calls are TRBV28 and TRBJ2-5; 7 bases align to TRBD1. Germline V gene data show CDR1 as MDHEN and CDR2 as SYDVKM. Trimming at V came to 6 bases and at J to 5 bases, leaving 12 bases not matched to a gene. This CDR3 has 15 amino acids. The CDR3 DNA follows: TGTGCCAGCAGCCTGAACAGGGGAATATACGAGACCCAGTACTTC. It codes for CASSLNRGIYETQYF.

This rearrangement joins TRBV7-2 to TRBJ1-4, with D perhaps matching TRBD1 (5 bases). V shed 3 bases and J shed 7 bases, with 12 bases lying between them. The germline CDR1 and CDR2 sequences are SGHTA and FQGNSA. The CDR3 runs to 14 residues. The CDR3 region is CASSFQGSSEKLFF. For the CDR3, the DNA is TGTGCCAGCAGCTTCCAGGGAAGCTCTGAAAAACTGTTTTTT.

The J gene is TRBJ1-1, the V gene TRBV13; TRBD1 matches at 7 bases. Trimming at V came to 0 bases and at J to 0 bases, leaving 1 base not matched to a gene. The CDR3 contains 15 residues. Per germline, CDR1 PRHDT and CDR2 FYEKMQ (reference sequence). The CDR3 protein is CASSLGTGLNTEAFF. The DNA for the CDR3 is TGTGCCAGCAGCTTAGGGACAGGGCTGAACACTGAAGCTTTCTTT.

V usage is TRBV24-1 and J usage is TRBJ2-5, with a possible D match to TRBD2 (6 bases). The DNA end is more similar to TRBJ2-7, so the J call may be wrong. The germline V gene encodes CDR1 KGHDR and CDR2 SFDVKD. The CDR3 loop spans 16 amino acids. CDR3 DNA: TGTGCCACCAGTGATCCCTCGTCGGGCGGGAAAAACGAGCAGTACTTC. The encoded protein is CATSDPSSGGKNEQYF.

This chain links TRBV4-1 with TRBJ2-1, with D possibly matching TRBD2 (5 bases). Germline-derived CDR1 and CDR2 are MGHRA and YSYEKL. CDR3 length: 15 residues. The V gene lost 3 bases and the J gene lost 8 bases, with 17 bases spanning the gap. CDR3 amino acids: CASSHEGTSGHEQFF. In DNA form, the CDR3 reads TGCGCCAGCAGCCACGAGGGCACAAGCGGTCATGAGCAGTTCTTC.

V is TRBV20-1 and J is TRBJ1-1, with unresolved D. Germline values: CDR1 DFQATT, CDR2 SNEGSKA (reference sequence). This CDR3 comprises 15 residues. The germline V and J ends were trimmed by 0 bases and 6 bases, with 17 bases remaining between them. The CDR3, as DNA: TGCAGTGCTAGAGATCTCACGGTAGGAGCCGCTGAAGCTTTCTTT. Protein sequence: CSARDLTVGAAEAFF.

V is TRBV11-2 and J is TRBJ2-5; 9 bases map to TRBD1. J gave up 3 bases and V 3 bases, and 8 bases lay outside the gene matches. The germline V gene encodes CDR1 SGHAT and CDR2 FQNNGV. The CDR3 runs 16 residues. CDR3 sequence: CASSLGWGQGEETQYF. In DNA, the CDR3 is TGTGCCAGCAGCTTGGGATGGGGACAGGGAGAAGAGACCCAGTACTTC.

This clonotype was recorded a few times. Written as DNA, the CDR3 is TGTGCCACCAGCAGGAATCCCCCCGGGACAGGGGTATACGAGCAGTACTTC. Translation: CATSRNPPGTGVYEQYF. The chain is built from TRBV15 and TRBJ2-7; 10 bases match TRBD1. The CDR3 loop spans 17 amino acids. The V gene end was trimmed by 3 bases and the J gene end by 4 bases; junction bases not matched to a gene: 12. CDR1 and CDR2 (germline): LNHNV, YYDKDF (reference sequence). The variable domain in full, completed from reference TRBV15 and TRBJ2-7, reads DAMVIQNPRYQVTQFGKPVTLSCSQTLNHNVMYWYQQKSSQAPKLLFHYYDKDFNNEADTPDNFQSRRPNTSFCFLDIRSPGLGDTAMYLCATSRNPPGTGVYEQYFGPGTRLTVT.

The chain joins TRBV27 to TRBJ2-3; D ambiguous. V was clipped by 1 base and J by 6 bases, with 8 bases between them. This CDR3 has 13 residues. Per germline, CDR1 MNHEY and CDR2 SMNVEV (reference sequence). DNA of the CDR3: TGTGCCAGCAGTTTATTGTCAAGGGATACGCAGTATTTT. This gives the protein CASSLLSRDTQYF.

J is TRBJ1-1 and V is TRBV6-5; D ambiguous. From germline, CDR1 is MNHEY and CDR2 SVGAGI. Trimming pared 6 bases from V and 3 bases from J, leaving 11 bases between. This CDR3 contains 13 residues. The CDR3, as DNA: TGTGCCAGCAGCCCCACGTTGGACACTGAAGCTTTCTTT. This codes for CASSPTLDTEAFF.

The CDR3 reads CASSPSDSYNEQFF. CDR3 nucleotide sequence: TGTGCCAGCAGCCCCTCAGACTCCTACAATGAGCAGTTCTTC. This chain connects TRBV28 to TRBJ2-1; D call uncertain. The CDR3 runs 14 residues. The germline V and J ends were trimmed by 6 bases and 0 bases, with 9 bases remaining between them. Germline CDR1 and CDR2: MDHEN and SYDVKM.

The V and J genes are TRBV15 and TRBJ1-1, with D possibly being TRBD1 (5 bases). The CDR3 sequence is 20 residues long. In germline, CDR1 is LNHNV, CDR2 YYDKDF (reference sequence). Trimming cost V 1 base and J 5 bases, with 29 bases left between them. In nucleotides, the CDR3 is TGTGCCACCAGCAGAGGATTCGCAGAGAACGGGGCCGCCGGTGAGACTGAAGCTTTCTTT. Translating gives CATSRGFAENGAAGETEAFF.